This entry describes one T cell receptor (beta chain). The source of the sample is a study of blood T cell repertoires in COVID-19. Study background: Acute and convalescent COVID-19 samples came from the United States, Italy and Spain.

TCRdb's copy holds only in-frame clones and misses some; the assay was immunoSEQ multiplex PCR. The sample includes around 450,000 clones, roughly 87% seen only once; the top ten take 0.6%. Categorization into cohorts depended on clinical history that participants reported. Trimming left V 3 bases short and J 1 base short, with 7 bases between. Germline V lookup: CDR1 SGDLS, CDR2 YYNGEE. CDR3 length: 13 residues. This sequence joins TRBV9 and TRBJ1-1, with D hard to call. The clonotype was recovered from a man between 18 and 29 years old who had recovered from COVID-19. Material: PBMCs or T cells enriched from blood (not recorded which). CDR3 loop: CASSAQQNTEAFF. The DNA for the CDR3 is TGTGCCAGCAGCGCTCAACAGAACACTGAAGCTTTCTTT.